This T cell receptor (beta chain) was retrieved from a study of OX40 agonist ivuxolimab in advanced cancers. Broadly, across the study: Ivuxolimab was a fully human IgG2 agonistic monoclonal antibody targeting the costimulatory receptor OX40 (CD134). Intravenous ivuxolimab was administered to patients every 2 weeks at six dose levels: 0.01, 0.1, 0.3, 1.5, 3 and 10 mg/kg. Of the approximately 53 patients in dose escalation, about 20 had hepatocellular carcinoma, some 15 had melanoma, 9 had renal cell carcinoma and 9 had head and neck cancer. A male proportion of around 81% and a mean age of approximately 62 years, ranging from roughly 23 to 90, were recorded for the dose-escalation cohort. Prior anti-PD-1, anti-PD-L1 or anti-CTLA-4 therapy was permitted, and roughly two fifths of dose-escalation patients had received checkpoint inhibitors. Partial responses were achieved by three dose-escalation patients, of whom one had hepatocellular carcinoma and two had cutaneous melanoma. The purpose of peripheral TCRbeta sequencing was to test whether ivuxolimab changed TCR sequence diversity and led to clonal T-cell expansion. The monotherapy dose-escalation portion (N of about 50 patients) of the phase I ivuxolimab trial is reported in the paper.

Patients with autoimmune disease history or receiving systemic immunosuppression were excluded from the trial. Peripheral blood for TCR sequencing was collected from all dose cohorts at baseline, on cycle 4 day 1, and on cycle 7 day 1. The samples were taken from a phase I, first-in-human, multicenter, open-label dose-escalation trial of ivuxolimab. Adults with locally advanced or metastatic head and neck squamous cell, hepatocellular, melanoma or renal cell carcinoma were enrolled in the trial. CD4+ and CD8+ T cells were sorted separately from peripheral blood before TCR sequencing. The paper as a whole reports these results and caveats: In the 0.1-3.0 mg/kg groups, partial responders were among the patients with the lowest normalized peripheral clonal expansion, particularly in CD8+ T cells. The antigen specificity of the peripheral T cells that underwent clonal expansion was not determined. At doses of 0.1 to 3.0 mg/kg, clonal expansion of both CD4+ and CD8+ blood T cells was observed from baseline to week 6. After ivuxolimab, expanded clones were on average more numerous among CD8+ T cells than among CD4+ T cells. Low levels of normalized T-cell clonal expansion were also seen in some nonresponding patients.

In the case of this clone: Its antigen specificity is not known. The sample holds no much larger clone one base away, and base qualities are not on file.

Genomic DNA was isolated from the sorted cells so that the TCRbeta CDR3 region could be sequenced. The immunoSEQ Assay was used to sequence the TCRbeta CDR3 regions. The table comes from immuneACCESS by way of TCRdb, which keeps in-frame sequences with V and J called. Part of the clones is missing from these tables; in studies checked, under half for an unresolved V gene and the rest for unknown reasons. The sample table lists some 70,000 clones, approximately 90% of them with a count of one. The top ten clonotypes cover 1% to 1.2% of the sample. The sequence derives from an adult with an advanced solid tumor such as melanoma, head and neck, liver or kidney cancer. The sequenced sample was CD4+ or CD8+ T cells sorted from blood, obtained in a trial of the OX40 agonist ivuxolimab.

The nucleotides are TGTGCCTGGAGTAAGACAGGGAATCAGCCCCAGCATTTT. Its protein product is CAWSKTGNQPQHF. In this chain, TRBV30 is recombined with TRBJ1-5; 7 central nucleotides agree with TRBD1. From the cysteine up to the phenylalanine, the CDR3 has a length of 13 residues. The DNA shown is the 39-base CDR3, in frame from base 1. CDR1 GTSNPN and CDR2 SVGIG were looked up in the germline V gene (reference sequence). Ends trimmed: V by 2 bases, J by 4 bases; bases unmatched to a gene: 2.